This TCR beta chain was identified during a study of CXCR3-negative and CXCR3-positive naive CD8 T cells. On the study more broadly: Summed over all libraries, TRB reads came to about 140 million, with about 1.5 +/- 0.3 million per library.

UMI-tagged TRB cDNA libraries were built via 5' RACE. TCRdb reanalyzed the 5' RACE reads, giving one entry per CDR3 protein sequence and no DNA. The sample totals 130,000 or so distinct CDR3 sequences. The CDR3 has 16 amino acids. The V gene's germline CDR1 is SGHRS and CDR2 YFSETQ. Findings of the study overall: Naive subsets were similarly diverse, while memory CD8+ repertoires were much less diverse. Similar TRBV-TRBJ usage was seen in naive cells (both CXCR3-negative and CXCR3-positive), but memory cells differed. Greater hydrophobicity was found in TRB CDR3s of CXCR3-positive naive cells than of CXCR3-negative naive cells.

About this clonotype itself: Its antigen remains unidentified.

The source of this sequence is a human donor in good health. Some clones in this sample may be carry-over from other donors' samples. The sequencing sample was made of naive CXCR3- CD8+ T cells from blood. Subset reported: CD45RO-CCR7+CD27+CD95- naive CD8+ T cells lacking CXCR3 (TNR3-). J is TRBJ2-7 and V is TRBV5-1; TCRdb returns TRBD1, unconfirmable since there is no DNA. The chain's CDR3 is CASSFLTGGTSREQYF.